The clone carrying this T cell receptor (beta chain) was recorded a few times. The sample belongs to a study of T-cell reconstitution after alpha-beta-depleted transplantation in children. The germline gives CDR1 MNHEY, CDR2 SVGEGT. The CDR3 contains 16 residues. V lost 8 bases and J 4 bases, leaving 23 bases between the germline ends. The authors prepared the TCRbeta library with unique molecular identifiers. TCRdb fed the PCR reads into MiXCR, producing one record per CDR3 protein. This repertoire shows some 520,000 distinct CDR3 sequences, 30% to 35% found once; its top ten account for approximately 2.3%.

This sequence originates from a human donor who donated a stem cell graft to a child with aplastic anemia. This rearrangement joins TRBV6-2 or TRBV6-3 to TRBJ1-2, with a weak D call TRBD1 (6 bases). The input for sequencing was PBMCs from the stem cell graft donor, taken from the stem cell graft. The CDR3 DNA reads TGTGCCAGCTATATACCTACAGGGAAGGGGATCTATGGCTACACCTTC. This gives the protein CASYIPTGKGIYGYTF.